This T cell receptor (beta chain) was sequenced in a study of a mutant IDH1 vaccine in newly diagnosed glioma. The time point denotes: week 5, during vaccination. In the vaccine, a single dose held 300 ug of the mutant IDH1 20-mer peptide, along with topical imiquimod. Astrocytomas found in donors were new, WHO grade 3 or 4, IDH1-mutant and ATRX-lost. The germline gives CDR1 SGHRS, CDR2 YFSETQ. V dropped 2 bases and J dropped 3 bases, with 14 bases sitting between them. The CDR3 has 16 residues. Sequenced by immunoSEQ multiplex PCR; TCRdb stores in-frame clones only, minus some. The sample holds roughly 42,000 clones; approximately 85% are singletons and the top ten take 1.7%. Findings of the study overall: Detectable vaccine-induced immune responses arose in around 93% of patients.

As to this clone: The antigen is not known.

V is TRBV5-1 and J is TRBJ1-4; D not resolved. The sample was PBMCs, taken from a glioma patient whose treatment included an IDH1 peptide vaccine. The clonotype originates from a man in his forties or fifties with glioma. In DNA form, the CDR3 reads TGCGCCAGCAGCTTCGCCACACGCGCGGCTAATGAAAAACTGTTTTTT. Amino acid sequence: CASSFATRAANEKLFF.